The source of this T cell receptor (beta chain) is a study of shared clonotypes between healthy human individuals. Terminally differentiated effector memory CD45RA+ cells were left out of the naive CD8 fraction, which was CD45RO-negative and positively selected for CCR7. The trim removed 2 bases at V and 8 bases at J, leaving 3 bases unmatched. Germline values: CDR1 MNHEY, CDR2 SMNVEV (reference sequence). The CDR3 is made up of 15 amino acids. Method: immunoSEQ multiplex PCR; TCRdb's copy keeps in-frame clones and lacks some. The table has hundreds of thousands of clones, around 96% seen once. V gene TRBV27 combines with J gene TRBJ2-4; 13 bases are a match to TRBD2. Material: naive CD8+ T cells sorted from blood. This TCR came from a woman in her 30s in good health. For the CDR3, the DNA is TGTGCCAGCAGTTTAGTAGGACTAGCGGGAGACATTCAGTACTTC. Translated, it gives CASSLVGLAGDIQYF.